This TCR beta chain comes out of a study of cytomegalovirus exposure and HLA in healthy donors. CDR1 GTSNPN and CDR2 SVGIG come from the germline V gene (reference sequence). Deletions cut 4 bases from V and 3 bases from J, with 13 bases between. The CDR3 has 14 residues. Researchers ran the PCR with 60 Vbeta and 13 Jbeta primers. Using immunoSEQ multiplex PCR, the repertoire was profiled, and TCRdb retains in-frame clones only, with some absent. The table records 150,000 to 200,000 clones, roughly 88% of them present only once. The source of this sequence is a woman younger than 30 in good health and CMV-seronegative. The V gene is TRBV30, the J gene TRBJ1-3; D gene ambiguous. The sample comprised PBMCs. The CDR3 sequence is CAWTMGISGNTIYF. In nucleotides, the CDR3 is TGTGCCTGGACCATGGGCATCAGTGGAAACACCATATATTTT. The variable domain in full, with the rest retrieved from reference TRBV30 and TRBJ1-3, is SQTIHQWPATLVQPVGSPLSLECTVEGTSNPNLYWYRQAAGRGLQLLFYSVGIGQISSEVPQNLSASRPQDRQFILSSKKLLLSDSGFYLCAWTMGISGNTIYFGEGSWLTVV.